This T cell receptor (beta chain) was recovered during a study of blood T cell repertoires in COVID-19 (dated by TCRdb to 2019 to 2021). Turning to the overall study: Collaborator samples came from the United States, Italy and Spain and covered acute and convalescent phases of COVID-19. The repertoires were released in a freely available public database intended as a resource for research on the immune response to SARS-CoV-2. Deeply sampled blood TCRbeta repertoires from subjects exposed to, actively infected with, or recovered from COVID-19 were included in the dataset. Nearly every sample came with metadata listing a de-identified subject ID, COVID-19 status, age in years and sex. Samples came from the ongoing ImmuneRACE study (first 160 participants) plus 1,254 subjects from 6 global collaborators. HLA class I and class II types, where available, came from metadata supplied by the sample provider rather than from assay-based typing. The material from the prospective study consisted of cDNA or gDNA derived from T cells, B-cell-depleted T cells, or PBMCs.

Each collaborating institution followed its own protocols to collect whole blood in K2EDTA tubes. For TCRbeta analysis, collaborators shipped samples as frozen whole blood, isolated PBMCs, or DNA extracted from either of those sample types. TCRbeta CDR3 regions were amplified from genomic DNA using the immunoSEQ Assay, a bias-controlled multiplex PCR. From the authors' description of their analysis: The number of nucleated cells in each sample was estimated from the amplification of reference gene primers within the assay. To quantify the absolute abundance of each unique TCRbeta CDR3 rearrangement, sequence reads were collapsed and filtered. Productive Simpson clonality was computed per sample as the square root of Simpson's diversity index over productive rearrangements. The table comes from immuneACCESS by way of TCRdb, which keeps in-frame sequences with V and J called. Part of the clones is missing from these tables; in studies checked, under half for an unresolved V gene and the rest for unknown reasons. The V and J calls and clone size are taken from that table; D and trimming were inferred from the DNA. This sample has approximately 96,000 clones in its table, and 88% of those were observed once. The ten largest clones capture 2.9% of the sample.

The paper's findings and limits, for the study overall: Clinical and demographic metadata were provided uncurated, with the amount varying by source and participant.

For CDR1 and CDR2, the germline V gene lists SGHAT and FQNNGV. Including cysteine and phenylalanine, the CDR3 has 15 amino acids. The entry retains the CDR3 DNA only, 45 bases that are in frame from base 1. Unmatched junction bases come to 5, with V trimmed by 5 bases and J by 6 bases. As to this clone: No cognate antigen has been identified for it. No base quality values were provided; no much bigger clone lies one nucleotide off.

What was sequenced was peripheral blood. This sequence originates from a woman at least 80 years old with acute or convalescent COVID-19. The V and J genes are TRBV11-2 and TRBJ1-5, and TRBD1 matches 12 of the central bases. CDR3 reads: CASSPGTGGFQPQHF. The nucleotide sequence is TGTGCCAGCAGCCCGGGGACAGGGGGCTTTCAGCCCCAGCATTTT.